What follows are 5 T cell receptor beta chains derived from one specimen sequenced in a study of OX40 agonist ivuxolimab in advanced cancers. The data were produced by immunoSEQ multiplex PCR, yet TCRdb's version contains in-frame clones alone and is incomplete. Of 65,000 to 75,000 clones in the sample, about 85% were seen once. The specimen was CD4+ or CD8+ T cells sorted from blood, collected in a trial of the OX40 agonist ivuxolimab. The receptor set was obtained from an adult with an advanced solid tumor such as melanoma, head and neck, liver or kidney cancer.

The chain employs TRBV6-1 and TRBJ1-5, with D possibly matching TRBD1 (5 bases). The CDR3 has 15 residues. V lost 2 bases and J lost 8, with 16 bases in between. Germline CDR1 and CDR2: MNHNS and SASEGT. CDR3 in amino acids: CASSEWGSPREPQHF. CDR3 DNA sequence: TGTGCCAGCAGTGAATGGGGCAGCCCCCGGGAGCCCCAGCATTTT.

Details on this clone: Germline is not matched at one junction end, which may reflect a read error. The chain has TRBV5-4 and TRBJ2-7; D might be TRBD1 (5 bases). CDR1 SGHNT and CDR2 YYREEE come from the germline V gene (reference sequence). This CDR3 has 15 residues. CDR3 nucleotide sequence: TGTGCCAGCAGCTTGGGTACAGGCATGTCCTCCGAGCAGTACTTC. Translating it yields CASSLGTGMSSEQYF.

By frequency in the sample, this clone is medium-sized. This chain joins TRBV2 and TRBJ1-2, with 9 bases lining up with TRBD1. The CDR3 length is 15 residues. Germline CDR1 SNHLY, CDR2 FYNNEI. The ends lost 5 bases at V and 4 bases at J; junction bases unmatched: 8. The CDR3 sequence is CASSPLTGGFYGYTF. The CDR3 nucleotides are TGTGCCAGCAGTCCCTTGACAGGGGGTTTCTATGGCTACACCTTC. Full variable domain (missing parts from reference TRBV2 and TRBJ1-2): EPEVTQTPSHQVTQMGQEVILRCVPISNHLYFYWYRQILGQKVEFLVSFYNNEISEKSEIFDDQFSVERPDGSNFTLKIRSTKLEDSAMYFCASSPLTGGFYGYTFGSGTRLTVV.

Here the CDR3 DNA reads TGTGCCAGCAGGTTACAGGGGTCCACCGGGGAGCTGTTTTTT. Protein: CASRLQGSTGELFF. The chain combines TRBV7-2 with TRBJ2-2, with 7 bases aligning to TRBD1. Germline V gene data show CDR1 as SGHTA and CDR2 as FQGNSA. V shed 6 bases, J shed 4 bases, and the junction held 5 bases outside the gene matches. This CDR3 spans 14 amino acids.

The V and J genes are TRBV5-5 and TRBJ2-3; D perhaps matches TRBD1 (5 bases). Trimming removed 0 bases from V and 0 bases from J, with 8 bases in between. The CDR3 totals 15 residues. Germline loops: CDR1 SGHKS, CDR2 YYEKEE (reference sequence). In DNA, the CDR3 is TGTGCCAGCAGCTTGGGACAGCAAAGCACAGATACGCAGTATTTT. Translating it yields CASSLGQQSTDTQYF.